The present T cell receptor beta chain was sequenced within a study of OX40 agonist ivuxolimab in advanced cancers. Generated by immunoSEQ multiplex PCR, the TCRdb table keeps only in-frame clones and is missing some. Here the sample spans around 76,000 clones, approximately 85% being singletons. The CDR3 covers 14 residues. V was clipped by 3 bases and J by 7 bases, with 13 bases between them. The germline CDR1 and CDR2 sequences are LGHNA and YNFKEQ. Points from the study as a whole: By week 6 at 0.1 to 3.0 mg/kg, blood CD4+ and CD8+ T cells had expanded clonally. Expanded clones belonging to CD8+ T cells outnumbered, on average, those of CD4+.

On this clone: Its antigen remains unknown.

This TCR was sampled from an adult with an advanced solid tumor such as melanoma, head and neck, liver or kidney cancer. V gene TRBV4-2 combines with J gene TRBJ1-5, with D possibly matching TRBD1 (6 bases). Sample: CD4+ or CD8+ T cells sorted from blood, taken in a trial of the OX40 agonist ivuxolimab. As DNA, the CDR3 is TGTGCCAGCAGCCAGAGGGGGGGCCGGCAGCCCCAGCATTTT. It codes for CASSQRGGRQPQHF.